The rows below give T cell receptor beta chains drawn from one sample of a study of blood T cell repertoires in COVID-19. TCRdb keeps only in-frame clones here, not all; method: immunoSEQ multiplex PCR. This repertoire shows fewer than 300,000 clones, approximately 90% found once; its top ten account for 0.95% to 1.2%. Sequencing was carried out using PBMCs or T cells enriched from blood (not recorded which). The source of these receptors is a woman aged 30 to 39 who had recovered from COVID-19. CDR3s include the opening cysteine and the closing phenylalanine or tryptophan. A D gene is named only where the DNA matches it firmly. Expanded clones get a size class; other rows say once, few or many, or leave the size out.

j_call: TRBJ2-3
v_call: TRBV10-3
d_call: TRBD1
clone_size: once
cdr3_nt: TGTGCCTCTACGGGCCAGGGGGCAGATACGCAGTATTTT
cdr3_aa: CASTGQGADTQYF

j_call: TRBJ1-2
v_call: TRBV2
d_call: .
clone_size: .
cdr3_nt: TGTGCCAGCAGACCACAGCTTACTAACTATGGCTACACCTTC
cdr3_aa: CASRPQLTNYGYTF

j_call: TRBJ2-5
v_call: TRBV27
d_call: .
clone_size: once
cdr3_nt: TGTGCCAGCAGTCCCGCGGATTTCTCTGAGACCCAGTACTTC
cdr3_aa: CASSPADFSETQYF

j_call: TRBJ2-1
v_call: TRBV24-1
d_call: TRBD2
clone_size: few
cdr3_nt: TGTGCCACCAGTATTACCGGGACTAGCGGTTACAATGAGCAGTTCTTC
cdr3_aa: CATSITGTSGYNEQFF

j_call: TRBJ1-2
v_call: TRBV27
d_call: .
clone_size: .
cdr3_nt: TGTGCCAGCAGTCTGGGACAAAACAACTATGGCTACACCTTC
cdr3_aa: CASSLGQNNYGYTF

j_call: TRBJ1-4
v_call: TRBV5-4
d_call: TRBD1
clone_size: .
cdr3_nt: TGTGCCAGCAGCTCGGGGACAGGGGCGGAAAAACTGTTTTTT
cdr3_aa: CASSSGTGAEKLFF

j_call: TRBJ1-5
v_call: TRBV20-1
d_call: .
clone_size: .
cdr3_nt: TGCAGTGCTAGTGTCGGCGCAGGGGATCAGCCCCAGCATTTT
cdr3_aa: CSASVGAGDQPQHF

j_call: TRBJ1-2
v_call: TRBV27
d_call: .
clone_size: .
cdr3_nt: TGTGCCAGCAGTTTAACTGGGGCGAGGGGCTACACCTTC
cdr3_aa: CASSLTGARGYTF

j_call: TRBJ1-4
v_call: TRBV30
d_call: .
clone_size: .
cdr3_nt: TGTGCCTGGAATACCGGGGCAACTAATGAAAAACTGTTTTTT
cdr3_aa: CAWNTGATNEKLFF

j_call: TRBJ1-1
v_call: TRBV18
d_call: TRBD1
clone_size: .
cdr3_nt: TGTGCCAGCTCACCACCCGGGACAGTGAACACTGAAGCTTTCTTT
cdr3_aa: CASSPPGTVNTEAFF

j_call: TRBJ2-5
v_call: TRBV19
d_call: TRBD2
clone_size: .
cdr3_nt: TGTGCCAGTAGGGCGGGGCTAGCGGAAGAGACCCAGTACTTC
cdr3_aa: CASRAGLAEETQYF

j_call: TRBJ2-1
v_call: TRBV4-1
d_call: .
clone_size: .
cdr3_nt: TGCGCCAGCAGCCAAGGGGGAGTAAATGAGCAGTTCTTC
cdr3_aa: CASSQGGVNEQFF

j_call: TRBJ1-5
v_call: TRBV28
d_call: TRBD1
clone_size: .
cdr3_nt: TGTGCCAGCAGCACAACAGGGGCCGGCAATCAGCCCCAGCATTTT
cdr3_aa: CASSTTGAGNQPQHF

j_call: TRBJ1-2
v_call: TRBV6-5
d_call: .
clone_size: .
cdr3_nt: TGTGCCAGCAGTTCCACCAAGGGGGGCTACACCTTC
cdr3_aa: CASSSTKGGYTF

j_call: TRBJ2-2
v_call: TRBV3-1/TRBV3-2
d_call: .
clone_size: .
cdr3_nt: TGTGCCACCAAACTGGCGGGAAGCACCGGGGAGCTGTTTTTT
cdr3_aa: CATKLAGSTGELFF

j_call: TRBJ2-3
v_call: TRBV6-2/TRBV6-3
d_call: TRBD2
clone_size: .
cdr3_nt: TGTGCCAGCAGTAGGATTAGCGGGAGGGCCGTGGATACGCAGTATTTT
cdr3_aa: CASSRISGRAVDTQYF

j_call: TRBJ2-1
v_call: TRBV5-5
d_call: TRBD1
clone_size: .
cdr3_nt: TGTGCCAGCAGCTCTCGGACAGGGGGCGCATACAATGAGCAGTTCTTC
cdr3_aa: CASSSRTGGAYNEQFF

j_call: TRBJ2-7
v_call: TRBV7-9
d_call: .
clone_size: .
cdr3_nt: TGTGCCAGCAGCTTAGTTTTGAGGGAGTATGACTACGAGCAGTACTTC
cdr3_aa: CASSLVLREYDYEQYF

j_call: TRBJ2-7
v_call: TRBV7-2
d_call: TRBD2
clone_size: .
cdr3_nt: TGTGCCAGCAGCCCACTCCCAATAGCGGGCCTATCCTACGAGCAGTACTTC
cdr3_aa: CASSPLPIAGLSYEQYF

j_call: TRBJ2-1
v_call: TRBV4-3
d_call: TRBD2
clone_size: .
cdr3_nt: TGCGCCAGCAGCCAAGAAGGGACTAGCGGAACTAGCAATGAGCAGTTCTTC
cdr3_aa: CASSQEGTSGTSNEQFF

j_call: TRBJ2-7
v_call: TRBV7-2
d_call: .
clone_size: .
cdr3_nt: TGTGCCAGCAGCCACGACAGCTACGAGCAGTACTTC
cdr3_aa: CASSHDSYEQYF

j_call: TRBJ1-6
v_call: TRBV18
d_call: TRBD1
clone_size: .
cdr3_nt: TGTGCCAGCTCACCAACGGGGACAGGGGAATCACCCCTCCACTTT
cdr3_aa: CASSPTGTGESPLHF

j_call: TRBJ2-1
v_call: TRBV28
d_call: .
clone_size: .
cdr3_nt: TGTGCCAGCAGCTCCCCCCCCCAGGGGTACAATGAGCAGTTCTTC
cdr3_aa: CASSSPPQGYNEQFF

j_call: TRBJ2-7
v_call: TRBV29-1
d_call: TRBD1
clone_size: .
cdr3_nt: TGCAGCGTCGCGTGGACAGGGGAGGCCGAGCAGTACTTC
cdr3_aa: CSVAWTGEAEQYF

j_call: TRBJ1-2
v_call: TRBV7-9
d_call: .
clone_size: .
cdr3_nt: TGTGCCAGCAGCTTAGCAGTACAGTTTTATGGCTACACCTTC
cdr3_aa: CASSLAVQFYGYTF

j_call: TRBJ2-1
v_call: TRBV7-7
d_call: .
clone_size: .
cdr3_nt: TGTGCTAGCAGCCGCGACACCTACAATGAGCAGTTCTTC
cdr3_aa: CASSRDTYNEQFF

j_call: TRBJ1-1
v_call: TRBV9
d_call: .
clone_size: .
cdr3_nt: TGTGCCAGCAGCGTAGTCTCAAGCGCCGGGAACACTGAAGCTTTCTTT
cdr3_aa: CASSVVSSAGNTEAFF

j_call: TRBJ2-7
v_call: TRBV3-1/TRBV3-2
d_call: .
clone_size: .
cdr3_nt: TGTGCCAGCAGCAAAGAGGGCCTCTACGAGCAGTACTTC
cdr3_aa: CASSKEGLYEQYF

j_call: TRBJ2-4
v_call: TRBV18
d_call: TRBD1
clone_size: .
cdr3_nt: TGTGCCAGCTCACCACCGGGACAGGGCCAAAACATTCAGTACTTC
cdr3_aa: CASSPPGQGQNIQYF

j_call: TRBJ1-2
v_call: TRBV10-3
d_call: TRBD1
clone_size: .
cdr3_nt: TGTGCCATCAGGGGGACAGGGACGTATTATGGCTACACCTTC
cdr3_aa: CAIRGTGTYYGYTF

j_call: TRBJ1-1
v_call: TRBV11-2
d_call: .
clone_size: few
cdr3_nt: TGTGCCAGCAAAACAGGGTATGAGGGCACTGAAGCTTTCTTT
cdr3_aa: CASKTGYEGTEAFF

j_call: TRBJ2-6
v_call: TRBV5-8
d_call: .
clone_size: few
cdr3_nt: TGTGCCAGCATGCGGCTCTCTGGGGCCAACGTCCTGACTTTC
cdr3_aa: CASMRLSGANVLTF

j_call: TRBJ1-4
v_call: TRBV27
d_call: TRBD1
clone_size: .
cdr3_nt: TGTGCCAGCAGTTTAAAAGGCGGACAGGGAGTCACGACTAATGAAAAACTGTTTTTT
cdr3_aa: CASSLKGGQGVTTNEKLFF

j_call: TRBJ2-1
v_call: TRBV3-1/TRBV3-2
d_call: .
clone_size: .
cdr3_nt: TGTGCCAGCAGCCCGCGGCAGGGTGCCTACAATGAGCAGTTCTTC
cdr3_aa: CASSPRQGAYNEQFF

j_call: TRBJ2-7
v_call: TRBV6-5
d_call: .
clone_size: .
cdr3_nt: TGTGCCAGCCGAGGAGGGAGCCTCGGCGAGCAGTACTTC
cdr3_aa: CASRGGSLGEQYF

j_call: TRBJ2-3
v_call: TRBV5-1
d_call: TRBD2
clone_size: .
cdr3_nt: TGCGCCAGCAGCCCGTTAGCGGGACTTAGCACAGATACGCAGTATTTT
cdr3_aa: CASSPLAGLSTDTQYF

j_call: TRBJ1-4
v_call: TRBV7-9
d_call: .
clone_size: .
cdr3_nt: TGTGCCAGCAGCTTAAAAGGGGCGGGAGCTAATGAAAAACTGTTTTTT
cdr3_aa: CASSLKGAGANEKLFF

j_call: TRBJ2-7
v_call: TRBV5-5
d_call: TRBD1
clone_size: .
cdr3_nt: TGTGCCAGCAGCTCTATTAGGACAGGCTCCCACGAGCAGTACTTC
cdr3_aa: CASSSIRTGSHEQYF

j_call: TRBJ2-5
v_call: TRBV30
d_call: .
clone_size: once
cdr3_nt: TGTGCCTGGAGTAGGGACACTCAAGAGACCCAGTACTTC
cdr3_aa: CAWSRDTQETQYF

j_call: TRBJ2-7
v_call: TRBV15
d_call: .
clone_size: .
cdr3_nt: TGTGCCACAAGCGAGAGCAGGGTCTCCTACGAGCAGTACTTC
cdr3_aa: CATSESRVSYEQYF

j_call: TRBJ2-1
v_call: TRBV18
d_call: TRBD2
clone_size: few
cdr3_nt: TGTGCCAGCTCACCGATGGGGCTAGCGGGAGGAGACAATGAGCAGTTCTTC
cdr3_aa: CASSPMGLAGGDNEQFF

j_call: TRBJ1-4
v_call: TRBV6-5
d_call: .
clone_size: .
cdr3_nt: TGTGCCAGCAGCCTCATTGGAGTGGAAAAACTGTTTTTT
cdr3_aa: CASSLIGVEKLFF

j_call: TRBJ1-4
v_call: TRBV7-9
d_call: .
clone_size: .
cdr3_nt: TGTGCCAGCAGCCTGGGACTGAGTAATGAAAAACTGTTTTTT
cdr3_aa: CASSLGLSNEKLFF